This passage covers 32 T cell receptor beta chains from one sample sequenced in a study of neurological immune-mediated disorders. TCRdb re-derived calls from the 5' RACE reads in MiXCR, one entry per CDR3 protein. Of around 94,000 distinct CDR3 sequences detected, 3.5% appear once; the ten largest clones hold 6%. Input material: PBMCs. These receptors were collected from a woman aged 18-29 years with multiple sclerosis.

This clonotype was counted at least ten times. The chain combines TRBV27 with TRBJ2-7, with D possibly matching TRBD2 (6 bases). The germline V gene has CDR1 MNHEY and CDR2 SMNVEV (reference sequence). V lost 2 bases and J 9 bases, leaving 14 bases between the germline ends. There are 13 residues in the CDR3. DNA for the CDR3: TGTGCCAGCAGTTTACCCTTAGGAGGGCGGCAGTACTTC. Protein product: CASSLPLGGRQYF.

This clonotype was picked up many times. V and J are TRBV6-6 and TRBJ2-7; tentative D call: TRBD1 (6 bases). Per the germline V gene, CDR1 is MNHNY and CDR2 is SVGAGI (reference sequence). CDR3 length: 17 amino acids. Trimming cost V 1 base and J 2 bases, with 18 bases left between them. The CDR3 reads CASSYWAPDRRTYEQYF. CDR3 nucleotides: TGTGCCAGCAGTTACTGGGCACCAGACAGGAGAACCTACGAGCAGTACTTC.

This clonotype was counted at least ten times. V is TRBV2 and J is TRBJ2-3; 7 nucleotides agree with TRBD2. The CDR3 is 14 amino acids. Trimming cost V 4 bases and J 3 bases; bases outside gene matches: 4. The germline gives CDR1 SNHLY, CDR2 FYNNEI. The CDR3 DNA sequence: TGTGCCAGCAGTGGGCTAGCGGAAACAGATACGCAGTATTTT. Protein sequence: CASSGLAETDTQYF.

There are many counts of this clonotype. The chain employs TRBV2 and TRBJ2-5; 9 bases are a match to TRBD2. With V trimmed by 8 bases and J by 1 base, 8 bases remained unmatched. The CDR3 is 15 residues long. CDR1 SNHLY and CDR2 FYNNEI come from the germline V gene. The CDR3 DNA sequence: TGTGCCAGCTTATGGAGCGGGGGGCCCCAAGAGACCCAGTACTTC. Amino acid sequence: CASLWSGGPQETQYF.

This rearrangement joins TRBV7-2 to TRBJ2-3; D unresolved. Trimming removed 5 bases from V and 2 bases from J, with 8 bases in between. The CDR3 spans 13 residues. Germline V gene lookup returns CDR1 SGHTA and CDR2 FQGNSA. CDR3: CASSLTYTDTQYF. In DNA, the CDR3 is TGTGCCAGCAGCCTAACATACACAGATACGCAGTATTTT.

This clonotype was observed at least ten times. The J gene is TRBJ2-5, the V gene TRBV29-1; D might be TRBD1 or TRBD2, each matching 7 bases. Trimming took off 4 bases at V and 1 base at J, with 13 bases between the two ends. The CDR3 covers 14 residues. Germline V gene lookup returns CDR1 SQVTM and CDR2 ANQGSEA. In nucleotides, the CDR3 is TGCAGCGTTGTGCAGGGGGGGGTCCAAGAGACCCAGTACTTC. Translating it yields CSVVQGGVQETQYF. Together with reference TRBV29-1 and TRBJ2-5, the CDR3 gives the full variable domain: SAVISQKPSRDICQRGTSLTIQCQVDSQVTMMFWYRQQPGQSLTLIATANQGSEATYESGFVIDKFPISRPNLTFSTLTVSNMSPEDSSIYLCSVVQGGVQETQYFGPGTRLLVL.

This clonotype was found many times. The rearrangement uses TRBV11-2 and TRBJ2-1; 7 bases are a match to TRBD2. Germline V lookup: CDR1 SGHAT, CDR2 FQNNGV. The CDR3 has 14 amino acids. V was pared by 2 bases and J by 6 bases, with 4 bases of the junction left unmatched. The CDR3 sequence: CASSLLREINEQFF. DNA for the CDR3: TGTGCCAGCAGCTTATTGCGGGAGATCAATGAGCAGTTCTTC. The full variable domain, its missing parts supplied by reference TRBV11-2 and TRBJ2-1, is EAGVAQSPRYKIIEKRQSVAFWCNPISGHATLYWYQQILGQGPKLLIQFQNNGVVDDSQLPKDRFSAERLKGVDSTLKIQPAKLEDSAVYLCASSLLREINEQFFGPGTRLTVL.

The V call is TRBV20-1, the J call TRBJ2-4, with TRBD1 matching over 8 bases. Trimming took 7 bases from V and 10 from J; bases not matched to a gene: 12. Germline assignment: CDR1 DFQATT and CDR2 SNEGSKA (reference sequence). The CDR3 is 13 residues long. The CDR3 sequence is CSGTNGQGEIQYF. The CDR3 region has the DNA TGCAGTGGGACGAACGGACAGGGCGAAATTCAGTACTTC.

This clonotype appeared many times. This chain uses TRBV11-3 with TRBJ2-2; 15 bases map to TRBD2. Unmatched junction bases numbered 8, after V lost 5 bases and J lost 7 bases. CDR3 length equals 17 residues. Germline CDR1 SGHNT, CDR2 YENEEA. The CDR3, as DNA: TGTGCCAGCAGCCTCCAGGGACTAGCGGGAGGAGTCGGGGAGCTGTTTTTT. Translating gives CASSLQGLAGGVGELFF. The whole variable domain, filled in from reference TRBV11-3 and TRBJ2-2, reads EAGVVQSPRYKIIEKKQPVAFWCNPISGHNTLYWYLQNLGQGPELLIRYENEEAVDDSQLPKDRFSAERLKGVDSTLKIQPAELGDSAVYLCASSLQGLAGGVGELFFGEGSRLTVL.

A remark on this clonotype: A read error may be the cause here, since a much bigger clone is one base away. V usage is TRBV28 and J usage is TRBJ2-1; no definite D call. The length of the CDR3 is 13 residues. V was shortened by 2 bases and J by 12 bases, with 14 bases between the two germline ends. Germline CDR1 and CDR2: MDHEN and SYDVKM. DNA for the CDR3: TGTGCCAGCAGTTTAACCCAAACGATGTGGCAGTTCTTC. It is translated as CASSLTQTMWQFF. The full variable domain, in which reference TRBV28 and TRBJ2-1 provide the parts outside the CDR3, is DVKVTQSSRYLVKRTGEKVFLECVQDMDHENMFWYRQDPGLGLRLIYFSYDVKMKEKGDIPEGYSVSREKKERFSLILESASTNQTSMYLCASSLTQTMWQFFGPGTRLTVL.

This clonotype was seen a handful of times. The chain employs TRBV28 and TRBJ2-3; D is unclear. Germline V gene data show CDR1 as MDHEN and CDR2 as SYDVKM. V lost 6 bases to trimming and J lost 2 bases, with 9 bases between them. This CDR3 is built from 13 residues. CDR3 in amino acids: CASSPPTTDTQYF. CDR3 coding DNA: TGTGCCAGCAGCCCCCCGACCACAGATACGCAGTATTTT.

The sample holds a few counts of this clonotype. A much larger clonotype is one base distant, so this may be a read error. This chain links TRBV18 with TRBJ2-1; D may be TRBD2 (6 bases). V was clipped by 4 bases and J by 4 bases, with 17 bases between them. The CDR3 covers 16 residues. Germline V CDR1 and CDR2: KGHSH, LQKENI. The CDR3 spells CASSQNGGALYNEQFF. Here the CDR3 DNA reads TGTGCCAGCTCACAGAACGGAGGGGCCCTATACAATGAGCAGTTCTTC. The whole variable domain, filled in from reference TRBV18 and TRBJ2-1, reads NAGVMQNPRHLVRRRGQEARLRCSPMKGHSHVYWYRQLPEEGLKFMVYLQKENIIDESGMPKERFSAEFPKEGPSILRIQQVVRGDSAAYFCASSQNGGALYNEQFFGPGTRLTVL.

This clonotype was picked up many times. The rearrangement links TRBV20-1 to TRBJ2-4; D possibly corresponds to TRBD1 (6 bases). There are 14 residues in the CDR3. Looked up from germline, CDR1 is DFQATT and CDR2 is SNEGSKA (reference sequence). Deletions cut 6 bases from V and 3 bases from J, with 15 bases between. CDR3 loop: CSATGPRGKNIQYF. DNA of the CDR3: TGCAGTGCGACAGGCCCCCGGGGCAAAAACATTCAGTACTTC.

At least ten counts were recorded for this clonotype. The V and J genes are TRBV27 and TRBJ2-5; 7 bases map to TRBD2. CDR1 MNHEY and CDR2 SMNVEV come from the germline V gene (reference sequence). The CDR3 is made up of 14 amino acids. Trimming took 3 bases from V and 5 from J; bases not matched to a gene: 6. CDR3 amino acids: CASSFGRGWETQYF. In DNA form, the CDR3 reads TGTGCCAGCAGTTTTGGGAGGGGATGGGAGACCCAGTACTTC.

This clonotype occurred many times. The rearrangement links TRBV7-6 to TRBJ2-7, with D perhaps given as TRBD1 or TRBD2 (5 bases each). Germline CDR1 reads SGHVS; CDR2 reads FNYEAQ. This CDR3 contains 14 residues. V dropped 5 bases and J dropped 0 bases, with 11 bases sitting between them. CDR3 region: CASSPEGSSYEQYF. The DNA of the CDR3 is TGTGCCAGCAGCCCCGAGGGGTCCTCCTACGAGCAGTACTTC.

This clonotype showed up just a few times. The chain joins TRBV5-1 to TRBJ1-2; 8 nucleotides agree with TRBD1. In germline, CDR1 is SGHRS, CDR2 YFSETQ. Germline trimming cut 1 base from V and 2 bases from J; bases unmatched to any gene: 1. CDR3 length: 14 residues. CDR3 DNA sequence: TGCGCCAGCAGCTTGTCAGGGGGCAACTATGGCTACACCTTC. Its translation: CASSLSGGNYGYTF.

V and J are TRBV5-6 and TRBJ1-3; D unclear. The germline CDR1 and CDR2 sequences are SGHDT and YYEEEE. The V and J ends lost 3 bases and 0 bases respectively, with 13 bases between them. The CDR3 has 16 amino acids. CDR3 amino acids: CASSSPLHDSGNTIYF. Written as DNA, the CDR3 is TGTGCCAGCAGCTCACCCCTTCATGACTCTGGAAACACCATATATTTT.

At least ten counts were recorded for this clonotype. DNA of the CDR3: TGTGCCAGCAGTCCGACGGGGGCTGAGCAGTTCTTC. It is translated as CASSPTGAEQFF. This chain connects TRBV12-3 or TRBV12-4 to TRBJ2-1; either TRBD1 or TRBD2 may fit D (6 bases each). The ends were cut back, 5 bases at V and 9 bases at J, with 11 bases in the middle. This CDR3 spans 12 amino acids.

This clonotype has ten or more counts. The genes are TRBV7-9 and TRBJ2-3; 10 bases agree with TRBD2. Germline V gene sequence: CDR1 SEHNR, CDR2 FQNEAQ (reference sequence). Trimming took 4 bases from V and 0 from J; bases not matched to a gene: 10. The CDR3 runs 18 residues. In DNA, the CDR3 is TGTGCCAGCAGCTCCCCACTGAGGACTAGCGGAAGCACAGATACGCAGTATTTT. Amino acids: CASSSPLRTSGSTDTQYF.

This clonotype was detected many times. The chain is built from TRBV7-9 and TRBJ2-7; no reliable D call. Germline lookup yields CDR1 SEHNR and CDR2 FQNEAQ (reference sequence). Trimming took 0 bases from V and 1 from J, leaving 7 bases between them. CDR3 length: 14 residues. CDR3 nucleotides: TGTGCCAGCAGCTTAGCAGGCAGATCCTACGAGCAGTACTTC. Protein: CASSLAGRSYEQYF.

Ten or more counts support this clonotype. The V call is TRBV29-1, the J call TRBJ2-1; D possibly corresponds to TRBD2 (5 bases). CDR3 length: 14 amino acids. CDR1 and CDR2 from the germline V gene are SQVTM and ANQGSEA. The V end lost 8 bases, the J end lost 0 bases, and 14 bases lay between the germline ends. As DNA, the CDR3 is TGCAGCCATCAGCGGTCTAGCTCCTACAATGAGCAGTTCTTC. As protein: CSHQRSSSYNEQFF.

The chain links TRBV10-3 to TRBJ1-5; D call uncertain. The CDR3 is 15 amino acids. Germline V CDR1 and CDR2: ENHRY, SYGVKD. Trimming removed 0 bases at V and 4 bases at J, with 10 bases between. The CDR3 is CAISESRDPNQPQHF. As DNA, the CDR3 is TGTGCCATCAGTGAGTCTAGGGATCCGAATCAGCCCCAGCATTTT.

The table lists this clonotype with many counts. The chain is built from TRBV20-1 and TRBJ2-1, with 10 bases lining up with TRBD1. The CDR3 spans 14 residues. Germline V CDR1 and CDR2: DFQATT, SNEGSKA (reference sequence). J gave up 4 bases and V 6 bases, and 6 bases lay outside the gene matches. The CDR3 nucleotides are TGCAGTGCGGCCGGGGACAGGGGTTACAATGAGCAGTTCTTC. Residues: CSAAGDRGYNEQFF.

This clonotype has a count of ten or more. In DNA form, the CDR3 reads TGTGCCAGCAGCCCGGCCTCCGGGGGCGCTTACGAGCAGTACTTC. Translating it yields CASSPASGGAYEQYF. The V call is TRBV7-6, the J call TRBJ2-7; D could derive from TRBD1 or TRBD2 (6 bases each). CDR1 SGHVS and CDR2 FNYEAQ come from the germline V gene. The CDR3 is 15 residues long. The V end lost 5 bases, the J end lost 4 bases, and 18 bases lay between the germline ends. The complete variable domain, with remaining parts taken from reference TRBV7-6 and TRBJ2-7, reads GAGVSQSPRYKVTKRGQDVALRCDPISGHVSLYWYRQALGQGPEFLTYFNYEAQQDKSGLPNDRFSAERPEGSISTLTIQRTEQRDSAMYRCASSPASGGAYEQYFGPGTRLTVT.

This clonotype was found many times. V gene TRBV20-1 combines with J gene TRBJ2-3, with no clear D. Per the germline V gene, CDR1 is DFQATT and CDR2 is SNEGSKA (reference sequence). V shed 6 bases and J shed 3 bases, with 13 bases lying between them. CDR3 length equals 13 residues. The CDR3 protein is CSAKIPGTDTQYF. The CDR3 DNA reads as TGCAGTGCAAAGATTCCCGGGACAGATACGCAGTATTTT.

This clonotype was observed many times. The CDR3 protein is CSVSENTEAFF. CDR3 DNA: TGCAGTGTCTCTGAGAACACTGAAGCTTTCTTT. This chain connects TRBV20-1 to TRBJ1-1; no definite D call. Germline-derived CDR1 and CDR2 are DFQATT and SNEGSKA (reference sequence). The CDR3 sequence is 11 residues long. Trimming removed 7 bases at V and 1 base at J, with 7 bases between.

This clonotype was observed at least ten times. The rearrangement joins TRBV7-2 to TRBJ2-3; 10 nucleotides agree with TRBD1. J lost 4 bases, V lost 1 base, and 2 bases had no gene match. The CDR3 runs 15 residues. Germline lookup yields CDR1 SGHTA and CDR2 FQGNSA. CDR3 protein: CASSLVGQGADTQYF. As DNA, the CDR3 is TGTGCCAGCAGCTTAGTTGGACAGGGGGCAGATACGCAGTATTTT.

This clonotype was counted many times. The gene calls are TRBV7-2 and TRBJ2-3; 7 nucleotides line up with TRBD1. Germline values: CDR1 SGHTA, CDR2 FQGNSA. There are 14 residues in the CDR3. The J segment lost 0 bases and the V segment lost 5 bases, leaving 2 bases of the junction unmatched. The CDR3 DNA is TGTGCCAGCAGCCCGGGACAGAGCACAGATACGCAGTATTTT. Protein product: CASSPGQSTDTQYF.

This clonotype has only a few counts. This chain connects TRBV5-1 to TRBJ1-6, with 10 bases fitting TRBD1. The trim removed 4 bases at V and 9 bases at J, leaving 4 bases unmatched. The CDR3 sequence is 14 residues long. Germline V gives CDR1 SGHRS, CDR2 YFSETQ. CDR3 sequence (DNA): TGCGCCAGCAGCGTGACAGGGGGCAGTTCACCCCTCCACTTT. Its protein is CASSVTGGSSPLHF. Looking up the rest from reference TRBV5-1 and TRBJ1-6 gives the full variable domain: KAGVTQTPRYLIKTRGQQVTLSCSPISGHRSVSWYQQTPGQGLQFLFEYFSETQRNKGNFPGRFSGRQFSNSRSEMNVSTLELGDSALYLCASSVTGGSSPLHFGNGTRLTVT.

This clonotype was detected a few times. Just one base apart from a much larger clone, this may be a read error. V gene TRBV11-2 combines with J gene TRBJ1-1, with D perhaps TRBD1 (5 bases). V gave up 4 bases and J gave up 5 bases, with 17 bases separating them. Germline lookup yields CDR1 SGHAT and CDR2 FQNNGV. This CDR3 is built from 15 residues. CDR3 amino acids: CASSYKGATGTEAFF. In DNA form, the CDR3 reads TGTGCCAGCAGCTACAAAGGGGCTACGGGAACTGAAGCTTTCTTT.

This clonotype was seen at least ten times. CDR3 DNA sequence: TGCGCCAGCAGCTTTGGGGGGCGCGGAGAGACCCAGTACTTC. It specifies CASSFGGRGETQYF. The chain is built from TRBV5-1 and TRBJ2-5; possibly TRBD1 or TRBD2 for D (6 bases each). The CDR3 is 14 amino acids. V lost 2 bases and J lost 4, with 12 bases in between. CDR1 and CDR2 from the germline V gene are SGHRS and YFSETQ.

This clonotype was seen many times. This chain uses TRBV6-1 with TRBJ1-5; no clear D. The CDR3 extends over 14 amino acids. V was shortened by 2 bases and J by 4 bases, with 9 bases between the two germline ends. Germline lookup yields CDR1 MNHNS and CDR2 SASEGT. The CDR3 loop is CASSERDENQPQHF. The CDR3 DNA is TGTGCCAGCAGTGAACGGGATGAAAATCAGCCCCAGCATTTT.